The TCR beta chain described here comes from a study of blood T cell repertoires in COVID-19 (dated by TCRdb to 2018 to 2020). Notes on the research overall: Samples covering the acute and convalescent phases of COVID-19 were provided by collaborators in the United States, Italy and Spain. The material from the prospective study consisted of cDNA or gDNA derived from T cells, B-cell-depleted T cells, or PBMCs. Deeply sampled blood TCRbeta repertoires from subjects exposed to, actively infected with, or recovered from COVID-19 were included in the dataset. The repertoires were released in a freely available public database meant as a resource for research on the immune response to SARS-CoV-2. Samples came from the ongoing ImmuneRACE study (first 160 participants) plus 1,254 subjects from 6 global collaborators. The sample metadata nearly always contained a de-identified subject ID, COVID-19 status, age in years and sex. Where available, HLA class I and class II types were taken from metadata supplied by the sample provider and were not determined by assay-based typing. What the study reported, not specific to this receptor: The amount of clinical and demographic metadata varied by source and participant and was provided uncurated.

Worth noting for this clone: The antigen it recognizes is unknown. Nothing much larger sits one base from this clone, and base qualities are not available.

TCRbeta CDR3 regions were amplified from genomic DNA using the immunoSEQ Assay, a bias-controlled multiplex PCR. Per the original workflow: Within the assay, amplification of reference gene primers was used to estimate how many nucleated cells each sample contained. To quantify the absolute abundance of each unique TCRbeta CDR3 rearrangement, sequence reads were collapsed and filtered. For each sample, productive Simpson clonality was calculated by taking the square root of Simpson's diversity index across productive rearrangements. TCRdb obtained this table from immuneACCESS and retained in-frame rearrangements with V and J assigned. These tables miss some clones; where compared with another copy, unresolved V genes account for less than half of the shortfall, and the remainder is unexplained. V and J calls and clone size are as listed in that table; D and trimming were resolved from the DNA. The sample table shows 240,000 or so clones, and around 89% are seen once. 0.99% of the sample is held by the ten biggest clonotypes.

Samples from volunteer blood donors who had recovered from COVID-19 were contributed by a second Seattle source. Collaborating institutions collected whole blood in K2EDTA tubes following their own protocols. Collaborator samples were shipped for TCRbeta analysis as frozen whole blood, isolated PBMCs, or DNA extracted from either sample type. The CDR3 runs 16 amino acids, cysteine and phenylalanine included. Here the CDR3 DNA is all that survives: 48 bases in frame from base 1. CDR1 and CDR2 were assigned from the germline V gene as LGHNT and FRNRAP. Between the V and J ends, shortened by 5 bases and 10 bases respectively, the junction contains 25 bases.

This TCR was sampled from a woman between 35 and 50 years old who had recovered from COVID-19. The sequence is built from TRBV12-5 and TRBJ2-3, with TRBD2 perhaps the D gene, on 6 matching bases. Sequenced input: peripheral blood. The DNA sequence is given as TGTGCTAGTGGTCCCGGGGGAGACCTCCACACACGGGCGCAGTATTTT. Translated, it gives CASGPGGDLHTRAQYF.